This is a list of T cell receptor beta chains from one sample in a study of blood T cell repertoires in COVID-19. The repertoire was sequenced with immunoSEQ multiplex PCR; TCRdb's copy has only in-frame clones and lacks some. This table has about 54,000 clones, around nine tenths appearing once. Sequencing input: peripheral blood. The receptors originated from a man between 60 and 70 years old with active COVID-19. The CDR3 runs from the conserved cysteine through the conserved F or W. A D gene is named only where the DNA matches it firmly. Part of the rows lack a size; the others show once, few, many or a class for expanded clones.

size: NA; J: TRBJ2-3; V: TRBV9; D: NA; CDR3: CASSEGGGISTDTQYF; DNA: TGTGCCAGCAGCGAAGGCGGCGGGATTAGCACAGATACGCAGTATTTT
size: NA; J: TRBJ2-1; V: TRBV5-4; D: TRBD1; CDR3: CASRDRGSGLYNEQFF; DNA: TGTGCCAGCAGGGACAGGGGTAGCGGGCTCTACAATGAGCAGTTCTTC
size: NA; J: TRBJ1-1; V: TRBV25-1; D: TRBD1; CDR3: CASSEFDRGGTEAFF; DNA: TGTGCCAGCAGTGAATTCGACAGGGGGGGCACTGAAGCTTTCTTT
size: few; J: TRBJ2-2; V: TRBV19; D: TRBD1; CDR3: CASTPDRDGTGELFF; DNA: TGTGCCAGTACCCCTGACAGGGATGGCACCGGGGAGCTGTTTTTT
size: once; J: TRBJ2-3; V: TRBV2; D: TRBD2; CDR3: CASTRTSGSSTDTQYF; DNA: TGTGCCAGCACGCGAACTAGCGGGTCTAGCACAGATACGCAGTATTTT
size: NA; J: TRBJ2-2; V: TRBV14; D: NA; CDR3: CASSLTGNTGELFF; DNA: TGTGCCAGCAGCCTTACAGGAAACACCGGGGAGCTGTTTTTT
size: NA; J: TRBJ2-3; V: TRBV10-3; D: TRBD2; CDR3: CAISLGLAGNTDTQYF; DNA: TGTGCCATCAGCCTGGGACTAGCGGGAAACACAGATACGCAGTATTTT
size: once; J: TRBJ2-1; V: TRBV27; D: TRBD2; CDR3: CASSERERYNEQFF; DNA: TGTGCCAGCAGTGAGCGGGAGCGGTACAATGAGCAGTTCTTC
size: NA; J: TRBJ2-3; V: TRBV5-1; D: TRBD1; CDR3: CASSSTGGITDTQYF; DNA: TGCGCCAGCAGCTCGACAGGGGGCATCACAGATACGCAGTATTTT
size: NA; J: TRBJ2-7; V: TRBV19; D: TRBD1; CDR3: CASRQGTSYEQYF; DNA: TGTGCCAGTAGACAGGGGACAAGCTACGAGCAGTACTTC
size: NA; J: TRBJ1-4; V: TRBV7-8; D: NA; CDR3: CASSGASDSTNEKLFF; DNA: TGTGCCAGCAGCGGCGCCAGCGATTCAACTAATGAAAAACTGTTTTTT
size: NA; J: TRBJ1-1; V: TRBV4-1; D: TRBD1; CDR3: CASSQEPPARTGGRTEAFF; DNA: TGCGCCAGCAGCCAAGAGCCACCGGCCCGGACAGGGGGGAGAACTGAAGCTTTCTTT
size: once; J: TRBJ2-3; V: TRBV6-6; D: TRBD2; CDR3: CASSWTSGADTQYF; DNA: TGTGCCAGCAGTTGGACTAGCGGGGCAGATACGCAGTATTTT
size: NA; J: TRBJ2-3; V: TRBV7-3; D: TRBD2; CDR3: CASSASPGGGTDTQYF; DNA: TGTGCCAGCAGCGCCAGTCCCGGGGGGGGCACAGATACGCAGTATTTT
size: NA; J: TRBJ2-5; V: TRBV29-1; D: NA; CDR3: CSVEHRVQFAQYF; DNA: TGCAGCGTTGAACACAGGGTACAATTTGCCCAGTACTTC
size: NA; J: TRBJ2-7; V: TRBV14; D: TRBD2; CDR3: CASSQISGDLQYF; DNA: TGTGCCAGCAGCCAAATTAGCGGGGATCTTCAGTACTTC
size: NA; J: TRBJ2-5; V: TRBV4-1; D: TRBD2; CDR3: CASSHETSGRVETQYF; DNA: TGCGCCAGCAGCCACGAGACTAGCGGGAGGGTTGAGACCCAGTACTTC
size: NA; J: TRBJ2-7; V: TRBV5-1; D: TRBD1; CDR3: CASSTGQGEGEQYF; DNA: TGCGCCAGCAGCACGGGACAGGGAGAGGGCGAGCAGTACTTC
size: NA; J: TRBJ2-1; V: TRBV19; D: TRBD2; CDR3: CASTPGLAGVGYNEQFF; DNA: TGTGCCAGTACCCCCGGACTAGCGGGAGTGGGGTACAATGAGCAGTTCTTC
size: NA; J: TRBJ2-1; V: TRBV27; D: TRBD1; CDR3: CASTYGTGPYNEQFF; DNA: TGTGCCAGTACGTACGGGACAGGGCCCTACAATGAGCAGTTCTTC
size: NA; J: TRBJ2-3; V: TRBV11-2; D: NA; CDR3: CASSRQGRSSTDTQYF; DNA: TGTGCCAGCAGCAGGCAGGGGCGGAGTAGCACAGATACGCAGTATTTT
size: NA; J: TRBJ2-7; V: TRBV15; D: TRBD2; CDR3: CATSRFGTSYEQYF; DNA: TGTGCCACCAGCAGATTCGGGACTAGCTACGAGCAGTACTTC
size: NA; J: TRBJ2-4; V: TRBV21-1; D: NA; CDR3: CASSDLTRGGGAKNIQYF; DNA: TGTGCCAGCAGCGACCTCACGAGGGGCGGGGGAGCCAAAAACATTCAGTACTTC
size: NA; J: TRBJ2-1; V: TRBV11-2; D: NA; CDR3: CASSLGGLSYNEQFF; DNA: TGTGCCAGCAGCTTAGGAGGGCTATCCTACAATGAGCAGTTCTTC
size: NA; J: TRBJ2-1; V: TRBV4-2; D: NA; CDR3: CASSQDSSDLGGQFF; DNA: TGTGCCAGCAGCCAAGATTCCAGCGACTTAGGTGGGCAGTTCTTC
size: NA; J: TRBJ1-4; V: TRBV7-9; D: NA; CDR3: CASSLDRRNEKLFF; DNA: TGTGCCAGCAGCTTAGACAGGAGAAATGAAAAACTGTTTTTT
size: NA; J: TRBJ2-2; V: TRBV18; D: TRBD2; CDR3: CASSPPGLAASGELFF; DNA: TGTGCCAGCTCACCACCGGGACTAGCGGCTTCCGGGGAGCTGTTTTTT
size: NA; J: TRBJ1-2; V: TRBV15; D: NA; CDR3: CATSMPADLVYGYTF; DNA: TGTGCCACCAGCATGCCGGCTGACCTAGTCTATGGCTACACCTTC
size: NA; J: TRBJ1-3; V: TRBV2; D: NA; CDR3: CASSEPPYTIYF; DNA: TGTGCCAGCAGTGAGCCCCCCTATACCATATATTTT
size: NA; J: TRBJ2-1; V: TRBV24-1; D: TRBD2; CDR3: CATAGTSGNNEQFF; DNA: TGTGCCACCGCCGGGACTAGCGGTAACAATGAGCAGTTCTTC
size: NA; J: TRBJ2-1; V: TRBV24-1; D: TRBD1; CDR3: CATSDSPDRALYNEQFF; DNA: TGTGCCACCAGTGATTCTCCCGACAGGGCGCTTTACAATGAGCAGTTCTTC
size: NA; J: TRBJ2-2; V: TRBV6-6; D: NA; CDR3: CASSYKSPGTGELFF; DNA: TGTGCCAGCAGTTACAAGAGCCCGGGTACCGGGGAGCTGTTTTTT
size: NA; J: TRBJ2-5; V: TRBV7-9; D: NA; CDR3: CASSLRRARWETQYF; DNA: TGTGCCAGCAGCTTACGCAGGGCGAGGTGGGAGACCCAGTACTTC
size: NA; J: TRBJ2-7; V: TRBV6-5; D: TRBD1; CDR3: CASMGTGYYEQYF; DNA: TGTGCCAGCATGGGGACAGGGTACTACGAGCAGTACTTC
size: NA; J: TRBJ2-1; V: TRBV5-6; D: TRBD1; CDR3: CASSVRQGAWNNEQFF; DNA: TGTGCCAGCAGCGTGAGGCAGGGGGCATGGAACAATGAGCAGTTCTTC
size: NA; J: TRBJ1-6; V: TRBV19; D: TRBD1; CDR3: CASSTGQGANSPLHF; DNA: TGTGCCAGTAGTACTGGACAGGGGGCCAATTCACCCCTCCACTTT
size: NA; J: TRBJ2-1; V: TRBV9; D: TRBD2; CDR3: CASSISSGSTDEQFF; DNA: TGTGCCAGCAGCATCTCTAGCGGGAGTACGGATGAGCAGTTCTTC
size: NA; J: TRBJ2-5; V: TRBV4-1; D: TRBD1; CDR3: CASSQATGGRETQYF; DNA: TGCGCCAGCAGCCAGGCGACAGGGGGTCGGGAGACCCAGTACTTC